This T cell receptor (beta chain) was recovered during a study of blood T cell repertoires in COVID-19. The ends lost 1 base at V and 5 bases at J; junction bases unmatched: 9. Germline V gives CDR1 SQVTM, CDR2 ANQGSEA. CDR3 length equals 15 residues. Method: immunoSEQ multiplex PCR; TCRdb's copy keeps in-frame clones and lacks some. This sample has roughly 200,000 clones, with about 88% found just once. Sequenced sample: PBMCs or T cells enriched from blood (not recorded which). The chain has TRBV29-1 and TRBJ2-7; 9 bases map to TRBD1. The receptor's source is a woman in her 30s who had been exposed to COVID-19. Here the CDR3 reads CSVEAGQGSRNEQYF. The CDR3 region has the DNA TGCAGCGTTGAAGCGGGACAGGGTTCGAGAAACGAGCAGTACTTC.